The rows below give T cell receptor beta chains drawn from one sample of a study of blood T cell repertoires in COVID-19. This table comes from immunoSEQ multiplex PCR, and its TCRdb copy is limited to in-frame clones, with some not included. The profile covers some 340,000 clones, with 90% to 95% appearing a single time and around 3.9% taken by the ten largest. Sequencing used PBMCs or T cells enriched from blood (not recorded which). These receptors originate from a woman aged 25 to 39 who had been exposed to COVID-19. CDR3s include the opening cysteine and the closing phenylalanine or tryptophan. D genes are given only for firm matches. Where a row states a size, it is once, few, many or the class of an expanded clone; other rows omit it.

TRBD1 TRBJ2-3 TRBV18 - CASSRDRVRTDTQYF TGTGCCAGCTCACGCGACAGGGTAAGGACAGATACGCAGTATTTT
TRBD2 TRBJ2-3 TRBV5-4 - CASSLASGGLTDTQYF TGTGCCAGCAGCTTGGCTAGCGGAGGACTCACAGATACGCAGTATTTT
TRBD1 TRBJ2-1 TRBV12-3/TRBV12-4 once CASSLIRGTGSIF TGTGCCAGCAGTCTCATCCGGGGGACAGGCTCAATCTTC
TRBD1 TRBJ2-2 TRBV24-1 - CATSETGVNTGELFF TGTGCCACCAGTGAGACAGGGGTGAACACCGGGGAGCTGTTTTTT
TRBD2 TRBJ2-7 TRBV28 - CASSLLGGGRYEQYF TGTGCCAGCAGTTTATTGGGGGGGGGACGCTACGAGCAGTACTTC
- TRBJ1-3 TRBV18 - CASSPPGSRRDSGNTIYF TGTGCCAGCTCACCACCGGGGTCTCGCAGGGACTCTGGAAACACCATATATTTT
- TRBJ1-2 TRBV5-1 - CASSLVPSGENTF TGCGCCAGCAGCTTGGTTCCCTCCGGGGAAAACACCTTC
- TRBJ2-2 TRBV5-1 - CASSPLRRGAVTGELFF TGCGCCAGCAGCCCCCTTCGACGGGGGGCGGTCACCGGGGAGCTGTTTTTT
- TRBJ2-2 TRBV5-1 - CASSLQGQALFF TGCGCCAGCAGCTTGCAGGGCCAGGCCCTGTTTTTT
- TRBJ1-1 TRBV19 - CASSIDRTGNTEAFF TGTGCCAGTAGTATAGATAGAACGGGTAACACTGAAGCTTTCTTT
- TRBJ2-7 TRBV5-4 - CASSLQRMNEQYF TGTGCCAGCAGCTTGCAGCGGATGAACGAGCAGTACTTC
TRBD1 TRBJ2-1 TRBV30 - CAWSKGQGELGDQFF TGTGCCTGGAGCAAGGGACAGGGAGAGCTCGGAGATCAGTTCTTC
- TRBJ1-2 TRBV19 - CASSTHNPYGYTF TGTGCCAGTAGTACACACAACCCTTATGGCTACACCTTC
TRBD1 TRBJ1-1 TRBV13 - CASSVRGPEAFF TGTGCCAGCAGCGTCAGGGGGCCTGAAGCTTTCTTT
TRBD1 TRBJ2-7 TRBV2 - CASTLAQGAQYEQYF TGTGCCAGCACCCTCGCACAGGGGGCGCAGTACGAGCAGTACTTC
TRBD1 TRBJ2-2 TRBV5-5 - CASGTAFILNTGELFF TGTGCCTCCGGGACAGCTTTTATTTTGAACACCGGGGAGCTGTTTTTT
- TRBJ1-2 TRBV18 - CASSGLVPPRAGSDGYTF TGTGCCAGCTCAGGACTAGTCCCGCCGCGGGCAGGATCGGATGGCTACACCTTC
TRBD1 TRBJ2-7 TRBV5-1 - CASRLAGTGTNEQYF TGCGCCAGCAGATTGGCCGGGACAGGGACGAACGAGCAGTACTTC
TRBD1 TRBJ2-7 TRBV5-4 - CASSRDRGYEQYF TGTGCCAGCAGCCGGGACAGGGGCTACGAGCAGTACTTC
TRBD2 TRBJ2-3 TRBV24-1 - CATSERGGTDTQYF TGTGCCACCAGTGAACGGGGGGGCACAGATACGCAGTATTTT
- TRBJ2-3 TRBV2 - CASGDGTSTDTQYF TGTGCCAGCGGGGACGGGACTAGCACAGATACGCAGTATTTT
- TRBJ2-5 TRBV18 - CASSPTHRDQETQYF TGTGCCAGCTCACCCACCCACAGGGACCAAGAGACCCAGTACTTC
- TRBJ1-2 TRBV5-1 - CASSLQGDYGYTF TGCGCCAGCAGCTTGCAGGGTGACTATGGCTACACCTTC
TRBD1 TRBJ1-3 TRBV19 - CASSIRTGVSGNTIYF TGTGCCAGTAGTATCCGGACAGGCGTCTCTGGAAACACCATATATTTT
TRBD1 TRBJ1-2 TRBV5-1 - CASSPRDRGPPGYGYTF TGCGCCAGCAGCCCCCGGGACAGGGGGCCCCCGGGCTATGGCTACACCTTC
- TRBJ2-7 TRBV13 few CASSFRRGLAWEQYF TGTGCCAGCAGTTTTAGACGGGGTTTGGCCTGGGAGCAGTACTTC
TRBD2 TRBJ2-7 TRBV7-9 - CASSPSWLGRGDEQYF TGTGCCAGCAGTCCCTCATGGCTGGGACGGGGGGACGAGCAGTACTTC
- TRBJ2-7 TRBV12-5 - CASGLGSTRYEQYF TGTGCTAGTGGTTTGGGTTCGACGCGGTACGAGCAGTACTTC
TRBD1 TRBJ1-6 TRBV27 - CASRLDRVDNSPLHF TGTGCCAGCAGGTTAGACAGGGTGGACAATTCACCCCTCCACTTT
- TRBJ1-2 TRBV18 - CASSPGRGIGYGYTF TGTGCCAGCTCACCTGGACGAGGGATAGGCTATGGCTACACCTTC
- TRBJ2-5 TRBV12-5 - CASGNEETQYF TGTGCTAGTGGTAACGAGGAGACCCAGTACTTC
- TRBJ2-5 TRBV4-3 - CASSHLPGAGAGETQYF TGCGCCAGCAGCCACCTCCCCGGGGCAGGGGCCGGAGAGACCCAGTACTTC
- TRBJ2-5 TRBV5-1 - CASSTRADQETQYF TGCGCCAGCAGCACCAGGGCCGACCAAGAGACCCAGTACTTC
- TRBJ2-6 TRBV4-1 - CASGTDGGANVLTF TGCGCCAGCGGGACTGACGGTGGGGCCAACGTCCTGACTTTC
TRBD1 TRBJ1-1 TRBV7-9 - CASSPRQGIDTEAFF TGTGCCAGCAGCCCCCGACAGGGTATAGACACTGAAGCTTTCTTT
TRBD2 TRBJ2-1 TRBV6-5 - CASKLLAGGYNEQFF TGTGCCAGCAAATTGCTAGCGGGGGGCTACAATGAGCAGTTCTTC
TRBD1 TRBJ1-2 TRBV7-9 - CASSSSTGGSGGYTF TGTGCCAGCAGCTCATCCACAGGGGGCTCGGGAGGCTACACCTTC
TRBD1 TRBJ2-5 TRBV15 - CATSREGVTGGIQETQYF TGTGCCACCAGCAGAGAAGGGGTTACAGGGGGAATCCAAGAGACCCAGTACTTC
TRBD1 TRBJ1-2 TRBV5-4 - CASSPPTGDGYTF TGTGCCAGCAGCCCCCCTACAGGGGATGGCTACACCTTC
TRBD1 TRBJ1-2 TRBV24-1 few CATSDPDRNYGYTF TGTGCCACCAGTGACCCGGACAGGAACTATGGCTACACCTTC
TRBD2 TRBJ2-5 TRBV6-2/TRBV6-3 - CASSYVSGGAQETQYF TGTGCCAGCAGTTATGTTAGCGGGGGGGCCCAAGAGACCCAGTACTTC
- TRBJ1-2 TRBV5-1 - CASSLGRFENYGYTF TGCGCCAGCAGCTTGGGCAGGTTCGAGAACTATGGCTACACCTTC
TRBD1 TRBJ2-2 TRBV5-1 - CASERDSWNTGELFF TGCGCCAGCGAAAGGGACAGTTGGAACACCGGGGAGCTGTTTTTT
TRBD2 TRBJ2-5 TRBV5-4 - CASSLDSSGGPQTQYF TGTGCCAGCAGCTTGGATTCCAGCGGGGGACCCCAGACCCAGTACTTC
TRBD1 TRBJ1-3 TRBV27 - CASSPFGQAAGNTIYF TGTGCCAGCAGTCCTTTCGGACAGGCGGCTGGAAACACCATATATTTT
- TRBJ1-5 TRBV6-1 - CASSGSLYRANQPQHF TGTGCCAGCAGTGGATCTCTATACAGGGCCAATCAGCCCCAGCATTTT
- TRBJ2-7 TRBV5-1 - CASSLAFAQGREQYF TGCGCCAGCAGCTTGGCGTTTGCACAGGGTCGCGAGCAGTACTTC
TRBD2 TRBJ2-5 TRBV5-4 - CASSHQKTSSGETQYF TGTGCCAGCAGCCATCAAAAGACTAGCAGTGGGGAGACCCAGTACTTC
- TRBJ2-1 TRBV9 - CASGGLPAGEQFF TGTGCCAGCGGGGGACTTCCCGCAGGTGAGCAGTTCTTC
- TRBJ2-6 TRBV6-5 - CASRPGSSGANVLTF TGTGCCAGCAGACCAGGGTCCTCTGGGGCCAACGTCCTGACTTTC
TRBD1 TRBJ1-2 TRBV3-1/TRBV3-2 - CASSQETGTGYTF TGTGCCAGCAGCCAAGAGACAGGGACGGGCTACACCTTC
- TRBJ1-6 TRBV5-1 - CASSLDLGNSPLHF TGCGCCAGCAGCTTGGATCTCGGGAATTCACCCCTCCACTTT
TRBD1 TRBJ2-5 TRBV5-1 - CASSPGTGVQETQYF TGCGCCAGCAGCCCGGGGACAGGGGTTCAAGAGACCCAGTACTTC
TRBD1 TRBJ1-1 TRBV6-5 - CASSSKGQNAEAFF TGTGCCAGCAGTTCAAAGGGACAGAATGCTGAAGCTTTCTTT
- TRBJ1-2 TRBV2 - CARSGGHGYTF TGTGCCAGGTCGGGGGGGCATGGCTACACCTTC
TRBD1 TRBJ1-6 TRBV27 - CASRDRATPLHF TGTGCCAGCAGGGACAGGGCGACACCCCTCCACTTT
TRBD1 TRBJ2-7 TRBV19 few CASSRTGQSLYEQYF TGTGCCAGTAGTAGGACGGGACAGAGCCTCTACGAGCAGTACTTC
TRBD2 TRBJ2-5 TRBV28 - CASSGGAGEETQYF TGTGCCAGCTCCGGGGGGGCGGGGGAAGAGACCCAGTACTTC
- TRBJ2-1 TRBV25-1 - CASSGTVYNEQFF TGTGCCAGCAGTGGGACAGTTTACAATGAGCAGTTCTTC